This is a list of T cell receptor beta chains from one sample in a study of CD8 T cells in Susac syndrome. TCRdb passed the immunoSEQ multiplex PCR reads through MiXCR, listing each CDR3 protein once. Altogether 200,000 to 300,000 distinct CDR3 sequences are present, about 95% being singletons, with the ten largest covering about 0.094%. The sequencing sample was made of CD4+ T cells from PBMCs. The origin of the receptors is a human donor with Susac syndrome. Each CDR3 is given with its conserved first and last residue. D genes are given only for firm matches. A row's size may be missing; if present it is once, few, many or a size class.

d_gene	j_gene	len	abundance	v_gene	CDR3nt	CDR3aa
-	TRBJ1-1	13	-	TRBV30	TGTGCCTGGAGTGTACGGCTCCGCACTGAAGCTTTCTTT	CAWSVRLRTEAFF
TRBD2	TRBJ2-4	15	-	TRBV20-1	TGCAGTGCTAGCCGGACTAGGAGTCCAAAAAACATTCAGTACTTC	CSASRTRSPKNIQYF
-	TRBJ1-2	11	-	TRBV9	TGTGCCAGCAGCGTAGAGCCAGCGAGGACCTTC	CASSVEPARTF
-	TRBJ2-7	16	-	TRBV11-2	TGTGCCAGCAGCTTACTCGGGGCTGCAAGTAGGTACGAGCAGTACTTC	CASSLLGAASRYEQYF
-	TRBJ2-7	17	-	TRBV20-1	TGCAGTGCTAGAGACTTCCTTCACAGCGGAGATACCTACGAGCAGTACTTC	CSARDFLHSGDTYEQYF
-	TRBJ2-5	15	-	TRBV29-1	TGCAGCTTCCCCACCAGGGTCACACCGGGAGAGACCCAGTACTTC	CSFPTRVTPGETQYF
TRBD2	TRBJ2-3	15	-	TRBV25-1	TGTGCCAGCAGTGATCCGGGACTAGCCTCAGATACGCAGTATTTT	CASSDPGLASDTQYF
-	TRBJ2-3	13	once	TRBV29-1	TGCAGCGTTGTGCTAGAGGACACAGATACGCAGTATTTT	CSVVLEDTDTQYF
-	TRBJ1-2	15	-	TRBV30	TGTGCCTGGAGCCGGGGGTTAGGTCCTTCGGATGGCTACACCTTC	CAWSRGLGPSDGYTF
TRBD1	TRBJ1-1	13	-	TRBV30	TGTGCCTGGGCGGGACAGACCAACACTGAAGCTTTCTTT	CAWAGQTNTEAFF
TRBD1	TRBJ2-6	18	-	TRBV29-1	TGCAGCGTTGAACCCCTTGGACAGGGGCACTCTGGGGCCAACGTCCTGACTTTC	CSVEPLGQGHSGANVLTF
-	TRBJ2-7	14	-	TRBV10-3	TGTGCCATCAGTGAACGGGTCCCCGGGGGAGAGCAGTACTTC	CAISERVPGGEQYF
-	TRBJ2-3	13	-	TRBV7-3	TGTGCCACCTCCACAGGTAGCACAGATACGCAGTATTTT	CATSTGSTDTQYF
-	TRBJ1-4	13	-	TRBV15	TGTGCCGTTAGGAGGGCAACTAATGAAAAACTGTTTTTT	CAVRRATNEKLFF
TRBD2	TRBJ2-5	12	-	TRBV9	TGTGCCAGCAGCGTAGCGGGGGGGACCCAGTACTTC	CASSVAGGTQYF
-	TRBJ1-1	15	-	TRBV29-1	TGCAGCCCCCGGGAAGGGCGGCCCCGAAACACTGAAGCTTTCTTT	CSPREGRPRNTEAFF
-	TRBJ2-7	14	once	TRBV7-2	TGTGCCAGCGCGTCGGGAACTCATTCCTACGAGCAGTACTTC	CASASGTHSYEQYF
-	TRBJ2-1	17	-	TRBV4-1	TGCGCCAGCAGCCAAGGTTCGGGACTCAAGACCTACAATGAGCAGTTCTTC	CASSQGSGLKTYNEQFF
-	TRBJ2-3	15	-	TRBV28	TGTGCCAGCAGCAAGTCAGGGGGGTACACAGATACGCAGTATTTT	CASSKSGGYTDTQYF
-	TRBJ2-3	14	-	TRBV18	TGTGCCAGCTCACGGTCGGACTACACAGATACGCAGTATTTT	CASSRSDYTDTQYF
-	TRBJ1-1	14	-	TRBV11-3	TGTGCCAGCAGCCGGATAAGGGGGAACACTGAAGCTTTCTTT	CASSRIRGNTEAFF
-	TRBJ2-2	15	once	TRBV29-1	TGCAGCGTTACGGACATTCCCTTTGGGACCGGGGAGCTGTTTTTT	CSVTDIPFGTGELFF
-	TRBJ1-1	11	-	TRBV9	TGTGCCAGCAGCCCCGTTACTGAAGCTTTCTTT	CASSPVTEAFF
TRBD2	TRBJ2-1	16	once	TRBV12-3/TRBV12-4	TGTGCCAGCAGTGGCCCGGGACTAGCGGCCTACAATGAGCAGTTCTTC	CASSGPGLAAYNEQFF
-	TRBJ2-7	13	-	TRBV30	TGTGCCTGGACCCGCTGGGGAAGTGGCGAGCAGTACTTC	CAWTRWGSGEQYF
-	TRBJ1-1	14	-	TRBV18	TGTGCCAGCTCACTCCAAGCCGAGAGCACTGAAGCTTTCTTT	CASSLQAESTEAFF
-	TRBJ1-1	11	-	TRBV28	TGTGCCAGCCAGCTGAACACTGAAGCTTTCTTT	CASQLNTEAFF
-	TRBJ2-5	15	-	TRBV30	TGTGCCTGGAGTGTAGTCGGAGGGGTTCAACAGACCCAGTACTTC	CAWSVVGGVQQTQYF
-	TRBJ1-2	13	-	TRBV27	TGTGCCAGCAGTTTACGGTGGGAAGGTGGCTACACCTTC	CASSLRWEGGYTF
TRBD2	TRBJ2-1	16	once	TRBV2	TGTGCCAGCAGTAGGACTAGCGGGAGCATCTCAAATGAGCAGTTCTTC	CASSRTSGSISNEQFF
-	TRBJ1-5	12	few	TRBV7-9	TGTGCCAGCAGTTCAGGGGATCAGCCCCAGCATTTT	CASSSGDQPQHF
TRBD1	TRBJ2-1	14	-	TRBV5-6	TGTGCCAGCAGAGAGACAGGGGGTTACAATGAGCAGTTCTTC	CASRETGGYNEQFF
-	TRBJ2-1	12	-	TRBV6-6	TGTGCCAGCAGTTACTTGACAGGAGAGCAGTTCTTC	CASSYLTGEQFF
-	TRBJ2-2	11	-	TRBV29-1	TGCAGCGCGGAGAACACCGGGGAGCTGTTTTTT	CSAENTGELFF
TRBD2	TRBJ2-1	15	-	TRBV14	TGTGCCAGCAGCCGAAAACTAGCGGGGGCCTATGAGCAGTTCTTC	CASSRKLAGAYEQFF
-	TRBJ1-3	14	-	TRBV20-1	TGCAGTGCTAGTGACCCGAGCTCTGGAAACACCATATATTTT	CSASDPSSGNTIYF
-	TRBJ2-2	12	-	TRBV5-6	TGTGCCAGCAGCTGGGGATCCGGGGAGCTGTTTTTT	CASSWGSGELFF
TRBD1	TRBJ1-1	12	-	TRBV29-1	TGCAGCGTCGCAACAGGGGGGACTGAAGCTTTCTTT	CSVATGGTEAFF
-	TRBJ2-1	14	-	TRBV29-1	TGCAGCGTTGGGGGGGGACAGGTCTACAATGAGCAGTTCTTC	CSVGGGQVYNEQFF
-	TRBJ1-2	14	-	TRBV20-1	TGCAGTGCTAGAGAGCAGGGACAAAACTATGGCTACACCTTC	CSAREQGQNYGYTF
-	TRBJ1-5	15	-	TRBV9	TGTGCCAGCAGCGTAGATCCGGGGGCAGGTCAGCCCCAGCATTTT	CASSVDPGAGQPQHF